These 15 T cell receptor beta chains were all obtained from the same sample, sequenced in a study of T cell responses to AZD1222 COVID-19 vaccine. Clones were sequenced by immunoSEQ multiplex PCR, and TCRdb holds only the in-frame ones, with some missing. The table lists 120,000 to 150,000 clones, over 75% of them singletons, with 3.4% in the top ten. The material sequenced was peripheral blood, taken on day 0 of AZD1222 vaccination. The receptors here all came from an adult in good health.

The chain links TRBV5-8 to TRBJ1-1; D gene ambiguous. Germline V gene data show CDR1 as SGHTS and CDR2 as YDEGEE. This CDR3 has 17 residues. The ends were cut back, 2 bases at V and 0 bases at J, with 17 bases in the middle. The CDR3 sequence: CASSFGARSTLNTEAFF. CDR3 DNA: TGTGCCAGCAGCTTTGGAGCCAGGAGTACTCTGAACACTGAAGCTTTCTTT.

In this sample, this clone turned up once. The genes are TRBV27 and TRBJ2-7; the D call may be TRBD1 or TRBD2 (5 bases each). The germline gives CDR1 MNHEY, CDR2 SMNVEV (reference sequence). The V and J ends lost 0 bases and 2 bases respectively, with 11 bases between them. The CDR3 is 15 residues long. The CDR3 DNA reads TGTGCCAGCAGTTTATCGATACGGGGCCCCTACGAGCAGTACTTC. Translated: CASSLSIRGPYEQYF.

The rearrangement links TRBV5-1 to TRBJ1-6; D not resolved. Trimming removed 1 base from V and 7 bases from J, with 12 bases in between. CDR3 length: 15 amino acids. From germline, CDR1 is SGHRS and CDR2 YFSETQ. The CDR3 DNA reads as TGCGCCAGCAGCTTGTGGGCCGCTGAGAATTCACCCCTCCACTTT. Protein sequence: CASSLWAAENSPLHF.

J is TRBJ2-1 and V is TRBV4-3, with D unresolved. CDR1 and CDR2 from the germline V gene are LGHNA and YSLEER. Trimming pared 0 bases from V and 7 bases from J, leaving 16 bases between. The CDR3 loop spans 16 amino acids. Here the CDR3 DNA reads TGCGCCAGCAGCCAAGAGCCGGGCGCGTTCACGAATGAGCAGTTCTTC. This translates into CASSQEPGAFTNEQFF.

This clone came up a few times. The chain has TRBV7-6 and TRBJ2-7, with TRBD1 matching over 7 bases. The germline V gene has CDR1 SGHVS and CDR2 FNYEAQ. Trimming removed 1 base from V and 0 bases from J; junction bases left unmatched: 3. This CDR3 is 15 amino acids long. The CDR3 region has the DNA TGTGCCAGCAGCTTAGACAGGGGTCCCTCCTACGAGCAGTACTTC. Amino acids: CASSLDRGPSYEQYF. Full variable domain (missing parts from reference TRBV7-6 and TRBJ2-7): GAGVSQSPRYKVTKRGQDVALRCDPISGHVSLYWYRQALGQGPEFLTYFNYEAQQDKSGLPNDRFSAERPEGSISTLTIQRTEQRDSAMYRCASSLDRGPSYEQYFGPGTRLTVT.

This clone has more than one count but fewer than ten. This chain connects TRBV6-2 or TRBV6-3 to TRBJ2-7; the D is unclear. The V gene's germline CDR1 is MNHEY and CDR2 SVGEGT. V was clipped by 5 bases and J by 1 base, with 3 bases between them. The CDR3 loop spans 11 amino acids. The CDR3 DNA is TGTGCCAGCAGTGGTTCCTACGAGCAGTACTTC. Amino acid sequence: CASSGSYEQYF.

CDR3 DNA: TGTGCCAGCAGTCCGGGGACAGGGGGCAGGTACGAGCAGTACTTC. It yields the protein CASSPGTGGRYEQYF. The chain combines TRBV2 with TRBJ2-7; 12 nucleotides agree with TRBD1. CDR1 and CDR2 from the germline V gene are SNHLY and FYNNEI. The V and J ends lost 5 bases and 4 bases, in that order; junction bases with no gene match: 6. The CDR3 runs to 15 residues.

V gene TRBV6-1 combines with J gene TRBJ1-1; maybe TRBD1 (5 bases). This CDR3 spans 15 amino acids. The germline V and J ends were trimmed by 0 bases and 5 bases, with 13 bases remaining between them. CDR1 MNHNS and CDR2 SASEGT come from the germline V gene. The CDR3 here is CASSEAGQKGTEAFF. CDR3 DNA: TGTGCCAGCAGTGAAGCCGGACAAAAGGGAACTGAAGCTTTCTTT.

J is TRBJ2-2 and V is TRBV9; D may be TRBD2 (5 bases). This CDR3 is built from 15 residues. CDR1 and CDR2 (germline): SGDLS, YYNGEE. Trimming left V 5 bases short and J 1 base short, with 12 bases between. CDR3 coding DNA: TGTGCCAGCAGTTCTACGGACTGGAACACCGGGGAGCTGTTTTTT. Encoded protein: CASSSTDWNTGELFF.

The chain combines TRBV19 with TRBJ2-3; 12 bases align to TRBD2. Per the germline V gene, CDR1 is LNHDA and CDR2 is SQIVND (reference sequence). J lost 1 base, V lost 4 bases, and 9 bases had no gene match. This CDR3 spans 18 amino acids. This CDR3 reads CASSRTSSGGAGTDTQYF. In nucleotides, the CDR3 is TGTGCCAGTAGTAGAACTTCTAGCGGGGGGGCCGGCACAGATACGCAGTATTTT.

CDR3 protein: CATSTTGAYNEQFF. The CDR3 DNA is TGTGCCACCAGCACGACAGGGGCTTACAATGAGCAGTTCTTC. The genes are TRBV15 and TRBJ2-1; 8 bases map to TRBD1. Germline V CDR1 and CDR2: LNHNV, YYDKDF (reference sequence). The CDR3 contains 14 residues. Unmatched junction bases numbered 3, after V lost 4 bases and J lost 4 bases. The full variable domain, its missing parts supplied by reference TRBV15 and TRBJ2-1, is DAMVIQNPRYQVTQFGKPVTLSCSQTLNHNVMYWYQQKSSQAPKLLFHYYDKDFNNEADTPDNFQSRRPNTSFCFLDIRSPGLGDTAMYLCATSTTGAYNEQFFGPGTRLTVL.

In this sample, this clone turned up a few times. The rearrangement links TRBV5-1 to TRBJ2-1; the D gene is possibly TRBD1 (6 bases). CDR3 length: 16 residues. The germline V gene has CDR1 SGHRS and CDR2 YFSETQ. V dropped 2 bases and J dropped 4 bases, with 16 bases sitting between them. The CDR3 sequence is CASSLGRGIDYNEQFF. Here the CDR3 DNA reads TGCGCCAGCAGCTTAGGAAGGGGGATCGATTACAATGAGCAGTTCTTC.

CDR3 loop: CASSRTGQIGEQYF. The CDR3 DNA sequence: TGTGCCAGCAGCCGTACCGGACAGATCGGCGAGCAGTACTTC. The gene calls are TRBV9 and TRBJ2-7; D possibly corresponds to TRBD1 (6 bases). The germline V gene has CDR1 SGDLS and CDR2 YYNGEE. The CDR3 spans 14 residues. V was pared by 4 bases and J by 6 bases, with 17 bases between.

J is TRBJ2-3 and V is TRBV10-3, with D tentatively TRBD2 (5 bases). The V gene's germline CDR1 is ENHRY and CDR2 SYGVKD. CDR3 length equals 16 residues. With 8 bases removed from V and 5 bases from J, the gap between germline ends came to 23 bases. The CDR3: CAIAFGLGPEEDTQYF. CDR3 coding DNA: TGTGCCATCGCATTCGGACTCGGGCCCGAGGAAGATACGCAGTATTTT.

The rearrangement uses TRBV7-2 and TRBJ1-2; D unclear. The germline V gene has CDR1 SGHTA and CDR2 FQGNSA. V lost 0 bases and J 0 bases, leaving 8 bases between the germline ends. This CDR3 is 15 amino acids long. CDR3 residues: CASSLAYRTNYGYTF. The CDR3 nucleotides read TGTGCCAGCAGCTTAGCGTATAGGACTAACTATGGCTACACCTTC.